Reported below is one T cell receptor (beta chain). The entry originates in a study of blood T cell repertoires in COVID-19. The CDR3 totals 12 residues. Germline CDR1 and CDR2: SQVTM and ANQGSEA. The V gene end was trimmed by 4 bases and the J gene end by 7 bases; junction bases not matched to a gene: 7. Profiled with immunoSEQ multiplex PCR; TCRdb holds only in-frame clones, not every one. The sample shows roughly 220,000 clones, 84% of them seen only once. The chain combines TRBV29-1 with TRBJ2-7; 7 bases are a match to TRBD1. Sequencing input: peripheral blood. The origin of this receptor is a woman aged 55-69 years who had recovered from COVID-19. The CDR3 region is CSVVRDSTEQYF. The CDR3 nucleotides are TGCAGCGTTGTCAGGGACAGTACAGAGCAGTACTTC.